The 5 T cell receptor beta chains below come from one sample, sequenced in a study of blood T cell repertoires in COVID-19. TCRdb's table, derived via immunoSEQ multiplex PCR, lists solely in-frame clones and lacks some. The sample shows about 120,000 clones, roughly 89% of them seen only once. The source material was peripheral blood. The receptors here all came from a woman aged 55-69 years with COVID-19, enrolled during active disease.

The chain couples TRBV6-5 to TRBJ1-6; 9 bases are a match to TRBD1. CDR3 length equals 14 residues. The ends lost 5 bases at V and 9 bases at J; junction bases unmatched: 5. The germline CDR1 and CDR2 sequences are MNHEY and SVGAGI. The CDR3 reads CASSKGTGLSPLHF. CDR3 nucleotides: TGTGCCAGCAGTAAGGGGACAGGGCTTTCACCCCTCCACTTT.

The rearrangement uses TRBV7-9 and TRBJ1-3; D not certain. CDR1 is SEHNR and CDR2 is FQNEAQ in the germline V gene (reference sequence). This CDR3 has 15 amino acids. The V end lost 2 bases, the J end lost 0 bases, and 8 bases lay between the germline ends. CDR3 DNA: TGTGCCAGCAGCTTAATCGGAGCCTCTGGAAACACCATATATTTT. Translating it yields CASSLIGASGNTIYF.

The chain carries TRBV5-1 and TRBJ2-7; perhaps TRBD1 as D (5 bases). Germline-derived CDR1 and CDR2 are SGHRS and YFSETQ. The CDR3 loop spans 13 amino acids. V gave up 0 bases and J gave up 2 bases, with 6 bases separating them. CDR3 amino acids: CASSLGGPYEQYF. The CDR3 region has the DNA TGCGCCAGCAGCTTGGGGGGCCCCTACGAGCAGTACTTC.

J is TRBJ2-1 and V is TRBV20-1, with D uncertain. The CDR3 consists of 11 residues. Germline assignment: CDR1 DFQATT and CDR2 SNEGSKA (reference sequence). With 3 bases removed from V and 4 bases from J, the gap between germline ends came to 4 bases. This chain's CDR3 is CSASLYNEQFF. As DNA, the CDR3 is TGCAGTGCTAGTTTATACAATGAGCAGTTCTTC.

This sequence joins TRBV20-1 and TRBJ2-7; D remains unclear. Germline-derived CDR1 and CDR2 are DFQATT and SNEGSKA (reference sequence). This CDR3 has 12 residues. Trimming removed 3 bases from V and 0 bases from J, with 6 bases in between. The CDR3 region is CSASRSSYEQYF. The CDR3 nucleotides read TGCAGTGCTAGTCGGTCCTCCTACGAGCAGTACTTC.